This T cell receptor beta chain was observed in a study of T cell responses to AZD1222 COVID-19 vaccine. Whole-study results and caveats: Once two AZD1222 doses were given, Spike-specific TCR breadth and depth went up. Unmutated variant regions are reportedly the target of nearly half of TCRs that are spike-specific. Spike was spanned by vaccine-associated CD4 TCRs, with dominance at 160-218 and 743-854.

Regarding this clone: Antigen unknown.

Sequencing was performed with immunoSEQ multiplex PCR; in TCRdb, only in-frame clones are kept and a portion is missing. The sample yields about 130,000 clones, 88% seen once. The germline V and J ends were trimmed by 7 bases and 1 base, with 13 bases remaining between them. Germline V gives CDR1 LNHDA, CDR2 SQIVND (reference sequence). The CDR3 has 14 amino acids. This sequence was found in an adult in good health. The chain carries TRBV19 and TRBJ1-1; D might be TRBD1 (5 bases). Sequenced here: peripheral blood, sampled on day 0 of MenACWY control vaccination. CDR3 loop: CASIPGVGNTEAFF. CDR3 nucleotides: TGTGCCAGTATCCCGGGGGTGGGGAACACTGAAGCTTTCTTT.